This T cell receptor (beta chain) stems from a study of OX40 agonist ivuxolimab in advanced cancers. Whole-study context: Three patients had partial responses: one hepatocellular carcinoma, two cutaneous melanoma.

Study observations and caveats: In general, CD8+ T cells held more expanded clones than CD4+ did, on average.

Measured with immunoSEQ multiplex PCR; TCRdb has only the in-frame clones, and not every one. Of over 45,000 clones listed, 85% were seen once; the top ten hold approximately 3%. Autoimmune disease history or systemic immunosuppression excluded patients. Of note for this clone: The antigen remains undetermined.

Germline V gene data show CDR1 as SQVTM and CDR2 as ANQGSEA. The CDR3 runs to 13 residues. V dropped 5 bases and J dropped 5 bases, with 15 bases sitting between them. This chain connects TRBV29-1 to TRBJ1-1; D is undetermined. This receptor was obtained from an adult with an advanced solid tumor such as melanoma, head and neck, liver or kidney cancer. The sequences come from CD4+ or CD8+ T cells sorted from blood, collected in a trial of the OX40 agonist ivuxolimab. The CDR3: CSVSRDTATEAFF. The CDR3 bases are TGCAGCGTTAGTCGCGACACAGCGACTGAAGCTTTCTTT. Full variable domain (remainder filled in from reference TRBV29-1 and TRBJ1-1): SAVISQKPSRDICQRGTSLTIQCQVDSQVTMMFWYRQQPGQSLTLIATANQGSEATYESGFVIDKFPISRPNLTFSTLTVSNMSPEDSSIYLCSVSRDTATEAFFGQGTRLTVV.